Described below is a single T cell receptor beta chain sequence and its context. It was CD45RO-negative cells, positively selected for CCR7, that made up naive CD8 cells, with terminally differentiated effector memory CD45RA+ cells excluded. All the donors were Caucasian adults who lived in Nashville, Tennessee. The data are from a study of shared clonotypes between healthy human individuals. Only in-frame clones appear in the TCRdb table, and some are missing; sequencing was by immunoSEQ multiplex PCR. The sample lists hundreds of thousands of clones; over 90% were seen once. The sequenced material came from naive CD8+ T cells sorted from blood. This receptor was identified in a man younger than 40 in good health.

The CDR3 is CASRTNTEAFF. CDR3 sequence (DNA): TGTGCCAGCAGGACGAACACTGAAGCTTTCTTT. The chain employs TRBV2 and TRBJ1-1; the D is unclear. Trimming left V 6 bases short and J 1 base short, with 3 bases between. This CDR3 is built from 11 residues. The germline gives CDR1 SNHLY, CDR2 FYNNEI.